This T cell receptor (beta chain) comes out of a study of blood T cell repertoires in COVID-19. Study as a whole: The United States, Italy and Spain supplied acute and convalescent COVID-19 samples. T cells, B-cell-depleted T cells, or PBMCs supplied cDNA or gDNA.

TCRdb keeps only in-frame clones here, not all; method: immunoSEQ multiplex PCR. The top ten hold 2.5% to 3% of the sample, which has 250,000 to 300,000 clones, approximately 81% seen once. This clone showed up just once. The CDR3 has 20 residues. Between the trimmed V and J ends, which lost 1 base and 0 bases, there was a span of 21 bases. CDR1 is LGHNT and CDR2 is FRNRAP in the germline V gene. The sequence derives from a woman in her sixties with active or convalescent COVID-19. The gene calls are TRBV12-5 and TRBJ2-2; D remains unclear. Sequencing used peripheral blood. The CDR3 loop is CASGLGPPSSDTTNTGELFF. CDR3 sequence (DNA): TGTGCTAGTGGTTTGGGCCCACCCTCTTCTGACACCACGAACACCGGGGAGCTGTTTTTT.